These T cell receptor beta chains were read from a single sample in a study of control samples from healthy donors and cancer patients. Some clones are missing from TCRdb's copy, which holds only in-frame ones; the method was immunoSEQ multiplex PCR. The data show almost 90,000 clones, approximately 87% seen once. Sequencing was performed on blood. Every receptor here comes from a woman between 35 and 50 years old in good health. Each CDR3 is given with its conserved first and last residue. D genes are given only for firm matches. Clone sizes are given selectively: once, few, many, or a class where the clone is expanded.

TRBJ2-3	-	TRBV24-1	-	TGTGCCACCAGTGATAAGGGACGGGGCACAGATACGCAGTATTTT	CATSDKGRGTDTQYF
TRBJ2-3	-	TRBV2	TRBD2	TGTGCCAGCAGGCCGGCTAGCGGGGGAGGAGGGACGCAGTATTTT	CASRPASGGGGTQYF
TRBJ1-2	-	TRBV9	TRBD1	TGTGCCAGCAGCGTAGGAGGGACAGGGGGCCTTGCTAACTATGGCTACACCTTC	CASSVGGTGGLANYGYTF
TRBJ1-3	-	TRBV5-6	TRBD1	TGTGCCAGCAGCCGGAGGGGACAGGGGGTATACACCATATATTTT	CASSRRGQGVYTIYF
TRBJ2-1	-	TRBV9	TRBD2	TGTGCCAGCAGCGAAGGACTAGCGGGGGGGATCACCTACAATGAGCAGTTCTTC	CASSEGLAGGITYNEQFF
TRBJ1-6	-	TRBV9	-	TGTGCCAGCAGCGTAGGGGGGGGAAATAATTCACCCCTCCACTTT	CASSVGGGNNSPLHF
TRBJ1-6	-	TRBV10-3	-	TGTGCCATCAGCATTAAGGACGGGAGGAATTCACCCCTCCACTTT	CAISIKDGRNSPLHF
TRBJ1-1	-	TRBV3-1/TRBV3-2	-	TGTGCCAGCAGCCAGGGTTGGGGCACTGAAGCTTTCTTT	CASSQGWGTEAFF
TRBJ1-1	-	TRBV9	-	TGTGCCAGCAGCGTAGGGACAACCATGAACACTGAAGCTTTCTTT	CASSVGTTMNTEAFF
TRBJ2-1	-	TRBV15	-	TGTGCCACCAGCACAGGGTTCTTATACAATGAGCAGTTCTTC	CATSTGFLYNEQFF
TRBJ1-6	-	TRBV19	-	TGTGCCAGTAGGGACCCAAGCGGGGTGAGGAATTCACCCCTCCACTTT	CASRDPSGVRNSPLHF
TRBJ2-1	-	TRBV7-2	-	TGTGCCAGCAGCTCCCCGGGCCCCAGTGAGCAGTTCTTC	CASSSPGPSEQFF
TRBJ1-1	-	TRBV27	-	TGTGCCAGCAGTTGGTCAGGCCCAAACACTGAAGCTTTCTTT	CASSWSGPNTEAFF
TRBJ1-2	-	TRBV10-1	-	TGCGCCAGCAGTGTTGAGATAACAGCGTCATTC	CASSVEITASF
TRBJ2-7	once	TRBV7-2	TRBD2	TGTGCCAGCAGCTTAGTTGGGACTAGAAGTGACGAGCAGTACTTC	CASSLVGTRSDEQYF
TRBJ1-2	-	TRBV19	TRBD1	TGTGCCAGTAGTCTCCGGGGAGGGACAGGGAAGTACACCTTC	CASSLRGGTGKYTF
TRBJ1-2	-	TRBV23-1	TRBD1	TGCGCCAACAGTTTAAGGGAAGTGACAGGGAAGTCCAACTATGGCTACACCTTC	CANSLREVTGKSNYGYTF
TRBJ2-3	-	TRBV6-2/TRBV6-3	-	TGTGCCAGCAGTTATCGACAGCATCTAGATACGCAGTATTTT	CASSYRQHLDTQYF
TRBJ2-3	-	TRBV7-2	TRBD2	TGTGCCAGCAGCTTAGAGCGGGGACGGGGAGATACGCAGTATTTT	CASSLERGRGDTQYF
TRBJ1-3	-	TRBV5-8	-	TGTGCCAGCAGCTTGTCGTCCTCTGGAAACACCATATATTTT	CASSLSSSGNTIYF
TRBJ2-6	-	TRBV13	TRBD2	TGTGCCAGCAGCTCCCTATCGACTAGCGGGGGGGCCTATGCCAACGTCCTGACTTTC	CASSSLSTSGGAYANVLTF
TRBJ2-1	few	TRBV4-3	-	TGCGCCAGCAGCCAAGCCCAGGGGTACTACAATGAGCAGTTCTTC	CASSQAQGYYNEQFF
TRBJ2-1	-	TRBV20-1	-	TGCAGTGCTAGTGTGCGGGGTCTCAATGAGCAGTTCTTC	CSASVRGLNEQFF
TRBJ2-7	-	TRBV25-1	-	TGTGCCACCGCCCAGGGATACGAGCAGTACTTC	CATAQGYEQYF
TRBJ2-2	-	TRBV12-3/TRBV12-4	-	TGTGCCAGCAGTTTTCTCCTCGGGGAGCTGTTTTTT	CASSFLLGELFF
TRBJ2-3	-	TRBV13	-	TGTGCCAGCAGCCCCGGGGGCGAAGATACGCAGTATTTT	CASSPGGEDTQYF
TRBJ2-1	-	TRBV6-5	TRBD1	TGTGCCAGCGGACAGGAGCCGGGAAATGAGCAGTTCTTC	CASGQEPGNEQFF
TRBJ1-2	-	TRBV5-1	-	TGCGCCAGCAGCTTAAGTAGTCAGGGGAGCTCTAATGGCTACACCTTC	CASSLSSQGSSNGYTF
TRBJ1-2	-	TRBV7-2	TRBD1	TGTGCCAGCAGCTTTGGGTCCGGGACAGGGCTTAACTATGGCTACACCTTC	CASSFGSGTGLNYGYTF
TRBJ1-2	-	TRBV24-1	-	TGTGCCACCAGTGATTTGAACAAGAACTATGGCTACACCTTC	CATSDLNKNYGYTF
TRBJ1-5	-	TRBV30	TRBD1	TGTGCTGCTGACAGGGCCGACAATCAGCCCCAGCATTTT	CAADRADNQPQHF
TRBJ1-1	-	TRBV6-4	-	TGTGCCAGCAGTGACAGGGAGGGCACTGAAGCTTTCTTT	CASSDREGTEAFF
TRBJ2-1	-	TRBV7-2	TRBD2	TGTGCCTCGAGCGGGGGGCCGAACAATGAGCAGTTCTTC	CASSGGPNNEQFF
TRBJ1-2	few	TRBV10-3	TRBD1	TGTGCCATCAGTGACACAGGGGTGGATCATGGCTACACCTTC	CAISDTGVDHGYTF
TRBJ1-6	-	TRBV6-5	-	TGTGCCAGCATCGATATTCTACCCCTCCACTTT	CASIDILPLHF
TRBJ1-2	-	TRBV24-1	-	TGTGCCACCAGTGATGGGGGGAACTATGGCTACACCTTC	CATSDGGNYGYTF
TRBJ1-5	-	TRBV7-8	-	TGTGCCAGCAGCTTAGCGGCAGGGAAGTATGGCAATCAGCCCCAGCATTTT	CASSLAAGKYGNQPQHF
TRBJ1-2	-	TRBV6-1	-	TGTGCCAGCAGTGAACCCGGACAGAACTATGGCTACACCTTC	CASSEPGQNYGYTF
TRBJ2-1	-	TRBV19	TRBD2	TGTGCCAGTTCTCTTAGCGGGCTCTCCTACAATGAGCAGTTCTTC	CASSLSGLSYNEQFF
TRBJ2-7	few	TRBV11-3	-	TGTGCCAGCAGTTTAGGACACTCCCAACGGCAGTACTTC	CASSLGHSQRQYF
TRBJ2-4	-	TRBV9	-	TGTGCCAGCTCATCCTGGGGGAAGGCCAAAAACATTCAGTACTTC	CASSSWGKAKNIQYF
TRBJ2-2	-	TRBV14	-	TGTGCCAGCAGTCGAGAGGGAGGCACCGGGGAGCTGTTTTTT	CASSREGGTGELFF
TRBJ1-1	-	TRBV5-1	TRBD1	TGCGCCAGCAGCTTAGGACAGGGGGGAATGAACACTGAAGCTTTCTTT	CASSLGQGGMNTEAFF
TRBJ2-7	-	TRBV29-1	-	TGCAGCTTCAGAGAGAGCTCCTACGAGCAGTACTTC	CSFRESSYEQYF
TRBJ1-1	-	TRBV9	-	TGTGCCAGCAGCGTAGAAGAGGTTAACACTGAAGCTTTCTTT	CASSVEEVNTEAFF
TRBJ1-6	-	TRBV7-2	-	TGTGCCAGCAGGAAAAATACAGAGACCAATTCACCCCTCCACTTT	CASRKNTETNSPLHF
TRBJ2-2	-	TRBV29-1	TRBD2	TGCAGCGTTGCTAGCGGGACGAACACCGGGGAGCTGTTTTTT	CSVASGTNTGELFF
TRBJ2-3	-	TRBV5-4	-	TGTGCCAGCAGCCGGTTTTCGGTGGTCCGCACAGATACGCAGTATTTT	CASSRFSVVRTDTQYF
TRBJ2-3	few	TRBV24-1	-	TGTGCCACGGAGCGGAGCGCCACAGATACGCAGTATTTT	CATERSATDTQYF
TRBJ2-3	-	TRBV12-3/TRBV12-4	-	TGTGCCAGCAGTTTAATGGCAGGCGATACGCAGTATTTT	CASSLMAGDTQYF